This T cell receptor (beta chain) was retrieved from a study of cytomegalovirus exposure and HLA in healthy donors. Overall study context: Out of about 179 million T cells, an earlier analysis found more than 95 million unique TCR beta sequences in total. Findings and caveats of the study: What a later analysis reportedly showed was that an Asian-associated ancestry cluster had fewer N-insertions than the roughly 670-donor mean. Donor immune exposure was known only as CMV serostatus.

Primers included in the PCR were 60 Vbeta and 13 Jbeta primers. TCRdb keeps only in-frame clones here, not all; method: immunoSEQ multiplex PCR. Of roughly 150,000 clones listed, over 70% are singletons. Comment on this clone: Its antigen is unidentified.

The CDR3 runs to 17 residues. The J segment lost 3 bases and the V segment lost 3 bases, leaving 6 bases of the junction unmatched. The germline V gene encodes CDR1 KGHSY and CDR2 FQNENV. The sequence came from a man aged 25 to 40 in good health and CMV-seropositive. V and J are TRBV16 and TRBJ2-2, with 11 positions matching TRBD2. Material for sequencing was PBMCs. CDR3 in DNA: TGTGCCAGCAGCCAGCTACCGGGACTAGCGGACACCGGGGAGCTGTTTTTT. Translated: CASSQLPGLADTGELFF.